What follows are 18 T cell receptor beta chains derived from one specimen sequenced in a study of monozygotic twins with inflammatory bowel disease. TCRdb re-called the 5' RACE reads and catalogs CDR3 proteins one per entry, DNA excluded. The sample's table shows about 380,000 distinct CDR3 sequences. Sequencing was performed on blood. These TCRs come from a human donor with ulcerative colitis or Crohn's disease, or a healthy co-twin of an affected twin (not recorded which).

This chain uses TRBV20-1 with TRBJ1-6; there is no DNA to check the TCRdb D call of TRBD1. Per the germline V gene, CDR1 is DFQATT and CDR2 is SNEGSKA (reference sequence). The CDR3 runs 18 residues. CDR3 amino acids: CSASQTTHRDPYNSPLHF.

The J gene is TRBJ2-5, the V gene TRBV20-1; TCRdb indicates TRBD2, and absent DNA this call remains unverified. This CDR3 comprises 18 residues. Germline V gene sequence: CDR1 DFQATT, CDR2 SNEGSKA (reference sequence). The CDR3 sequence is CSASSEGLAGFFGETQYF.

The chain combines TRBV6-5 with TRBJ2-3; the TRBD1 assignment by TCRdb is unverifiable without DNA. CDR1 is MNHEY and CDR2 is SVGAGI in the germline V gene. This CDR3 has 16 residues. The CDR3 is CASSYTQGALTDTQYF.

This chain joins TRBV5-1 and TRBJ1-1. This CDR3 spans 13 amino acids. From germline, CDR1 is SGHRS and CDR2 YFSETQ. CDR3 sequence reads: CASRLGQNTEAFF.

The CDR3 loop is CSFDGQNTEAFF. V is TRBV20-1 and J is TRBJ1-1; the D call from TCRdb, TRBD1, cannot be confirmed without DNA. The CDR3 runs to 12 residues. Germline V gene sequence: CDR1 DFQATT, CDR2 SNEGSKA (reference sequence).

The chain recombines TRBV5-1 with TRBJ2-7; TCRdb reports TRBD1, a call that lacks DNA to check it against. This CDR3 has 14 residues. Germline V CDR1 and CDR2: SGHRS, YFSETQ. CDR3 in amino acids: CASSLALTGNEQYF. Based on the CDR3 plus reference TRBV5-1 and TRBJ2-7, the full variable domain is KAGVTQTPRYLIKTRGQQVTLSCSPISGHRSVSWYQQTPGQGLQFLFEYFSETQRNKGNFPGRFSGRQFSNSRSEMNVSTLELGDSALYLCASSLALTGNEQYFGPGTRLTVT.

This chain uses TRBV7-2 with TRBJ1-1; lacking DNA, the TRBD1 call made by TCRdb goes unchecked. CDR3 length equals 15 residues. The germline V gene encodes CDR1 SGHTA and CDR2 FQGNSA. This CDR3 is CASSLAGTGKAEAFF. The whole variable domain, filled in from reference TRBV7-2 and TRBJ1-1, reads GAGVSQSPSNKVTEKGKDVELRCDPISGHTALYWYRQSLGQGLEFLIYFQGNSAPDKSGLPSDRFSAERTGGSVSTLTIQRTQQEDSAVYLCASSLAGTGKAEAFFGQGTRLTVV.

This chain uses TRBV20-1 with TRBJ2-3; TCRdb lists TRBD1, though no DNA is available to test this call. CDR3 length equals 12 residues. The germline CDR1 and CDR2 sequences are DFQATT and SNEGSKA (reference sequence). CDR3 sequence reads: CSATQGADTQYF.

The rearrangement uses TRBV20-1 and TRBJ2-5; the D call from TCRdb, TRBD1, cannot be confirmed without DNA. The CDR3 is 14 amino acids. Germline lookup yields CDR1 DFQATT and CDR2 SNEGSKA (reference sequence). The CDR3 sequence: CSARSGANQETQYF.

The chain employs TRBV9 and TRBJ1-1; TCRdb reports TRBD1, a call that lacks DNA to check it against. CDR3 length equals 15 residues. Germline V gene data show CDR1 as SGDLS and CDR2 as YYNGEE. CDR3 region: CASSAPGQGSTEAFF.

This chain's CDR3 is CASSPLNGGSTDTQYF. This chain connects TRBV3-1 to TRBJ2-3; with no DNA, the TCRdb D assignment of TRBD1 cannot be verified. Germline CDR1 reads LGHDT; CDR2 reads YNNKEL (reference sequence). The CDR3 spans 16 residues.

The J gene is TRBJ2-5, the V gene TRBV7-3; the D gene TCRdb calls, TRBD1, cannot be checked with no DNA. The V gene's germline CDR1 is SGHTA and CDR2 FQGTGA. This CDR3 region has 18 residues. The CDR3 loop is CASSLTYLRDRVEETQYF.

The chain couples TRBV5-6 to TRBJ2-6; the D call from TCRdb, TRBD1, cannot be confirmed without DNA. CDR1 SGHDT and CDR2 YYEEEE come from the germline V gene. This CDR3 contains 16 residues. CDR3 residues: CASSLVTASGANVLTF.

The gene calls are TRBV5-1 and TRBJ2-7; the D call of TRBD1 rests on TCRdb alone, since no DNA is present to check it. The CDR3 loop spans 14 amino acids. Germline CDR1 SGHRS, CDR2 YFSETQ. The CDR3 reads CASSLGGDSFEQYF.

This chain's CDR3 is CASSSNQGFTEAFF. This sequence joins TRBV5-4 and TRBJ1-1; TCRdb calls TRBD1, which cannot be checked without DNA. The CDR3 contains 14 residues. The germline V gene has CDR1 SGHNT and CDR2 YYREEE (reference sequence). Full variable domain (remainder filled in from reference TRBV5-4 and TRBJ1-1): ETGVTQSPTHLIKTRGQQVTLRCSSQSGHNTVSWYQQALGQGPQFIFQYYREEENGRGNFPPRFSGLQFPNYSSELNVNALELDDSALYLCASSSNQGFTEAFFGQGTRLTVV.

V and J are TRBV4-1 and TRBJ2-3; TCRdb calls TRBD1, which cannot be checked without DNA. Germline CDR1 reads MGHRA; CDR2 reads YSYEKL. This CDR3 has 15 residues. CDR3 amino acids: CASSPTGAGMDTQYF.

The rearrangement joins TRBV5-1 to TRBJ2-6; there is no DNA to check the TCRdb D call of TRBD1. Per germline, CDR1 SGHRS and CDR2 YFSETQ. The CDR3 spans 16 residues. The CDR3 loop is CASSPTAGSGANVLTF.

The V gene is TRBV5-6, the J gene TRBJ1-4; the TCRdb call, TRBD1, lacks DNA for checking. CDR3 length: 15 amino acids. Germline V gives CDR1 SGHDT, CDR2 YYEEEE. CDR3 in amino acids: CASSPGQTTNEKLFF. Using reference TRBV5-6 and TRBJ1-4 for the parts outside the CDR3, the full variable domain is DAGVTQSPTHLIKTRGQQVTLRCSPKSGHDTVSWYQQALGQGPQFIFQYYEEEERQRGNFPDRFSGHQFPNYSSELNVNALLLGDSALYLCASSPGQTTNEKLFFGSGTQLSVL.